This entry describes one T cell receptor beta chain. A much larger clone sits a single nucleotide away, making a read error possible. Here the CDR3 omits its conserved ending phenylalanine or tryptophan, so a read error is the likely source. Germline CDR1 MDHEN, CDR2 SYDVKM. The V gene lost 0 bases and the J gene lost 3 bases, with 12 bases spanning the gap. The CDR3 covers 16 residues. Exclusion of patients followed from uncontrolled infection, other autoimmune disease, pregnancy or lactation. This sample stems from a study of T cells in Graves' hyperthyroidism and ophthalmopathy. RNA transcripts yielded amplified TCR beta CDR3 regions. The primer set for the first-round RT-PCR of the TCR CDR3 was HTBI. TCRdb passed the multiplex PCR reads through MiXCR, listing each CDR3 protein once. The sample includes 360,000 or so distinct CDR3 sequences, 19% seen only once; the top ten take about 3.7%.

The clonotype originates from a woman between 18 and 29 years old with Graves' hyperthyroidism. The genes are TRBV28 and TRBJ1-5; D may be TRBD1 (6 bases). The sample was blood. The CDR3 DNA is TGTGCCAGCAGTTTATGGGCAGGGGTCCACAATCAGCCCCAGCATGTT. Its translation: CASSLWAGVHNQPQHV.